This T cell receptor (beta chain) was sequenced for a study of OX40 agonist ivuxolimab in advanced cancers. Repertoires were generated with immunoSEQ multiplex PCR, while TCRdb's copy carries only in-frame clones and drops some. Of 60,000 or so clones listed, around 93% are singletons. The specimen comprised CD4+ or CD8+ T cells sorted from blood, sampled in a trial of the OX40 agonist ivuxolimab. This TCR was recovered from an adult with an advanced solid tumor such as melanoma, head and neck, liver or kidney cancer.

The CDR3: CASSSQAGTLFHWGYTF. The CDR3 DNA reads as TGTGCCAGCAGCTCTCAAGCGGGGACGCTTTTTCACTGGGGCTACACCTTC. The chain links TRBV7-2 to TRBJ1-2; possible D gene TRBD1, 5 bases. V was cut by 4 bases and J by 8 bases, with 26 bases left in between. This CDR3 spans 17 amino acids. Per germline, CDR1 SGHTA and CDR2 FQGNSA.